This T cell receptor beta chain was recovered during a study of prognosis after radiotherapy for stage I lung cancer. This clonotype was observed once. The authors amplified TCR beta CDR3 from genomic DNA using two-round multiplex PCR. Individual primers that were specific to each TRBV and TRBJ gene served in first-round PCR. One entry per CDR3 protein, called by TCRdb with MiXCR from the multiplex PCR reads. The top ten clones hold 53% of a sample with more than 9,500 distinct CDR3 sequences, around 40% of them seen once. The V end was cut by 6 bases, the J end by 6 bases, with 9 bases between. The CDR3 spans 13 residues. Germline V lookup: CDR1 MNHEY, CDR2 SVGEGT.

The chain has TRBV6-2 or TRBV6-3 and TRBJ2-6, with unresolved D. The receptor was isolated from a donor of 50 years or more with non-small cell lung cancer. Material: PBMCs, obtained before or after stereotactic body radiation therapy (not recorded which). CDR3 sequence reads: CASSTTLANVLTF. CDR3 in DNA: TGTGCCAGCAGCACAACTTTGGCCAACGTCCTGACTTTC.